Listed below are T cell receptor beta chains from one sample, sequenced in a study of radiation and T cells in renal cell carcinoma. The protocol was immunoSEQ multiplex PCR, while the TCRdb copy is restricted to in-frame clones and leaves out a portion. The profile shows about 140,000 clones, less than 90% of them singletons. The source material was blood, sampled from a patient whose treatment included radiotherapy and nephrectomy. All receptors derive from a woman in her forties or fifties with renal cell carcinoma. Each CDR3 is given with its conserved first and last residue. Each record gives: D gene, clone size, J gene, V gene, CDR3 DNA, CDR3 protein. A D gene is named only where the DNA matches it firmly. Not every row has a clone size; where given, it reads once, few, many or a size class.

d_call: TRBD1; clone_size: .; j_call: TRBJ2-7; v_call: TRBV11-2; cdr3_nt: TGTGCCAGCAGGTTTGGGACAGGGGGCCCATACGAGCAGTACTTC; cdr3_aa: CASRFGTGGPYEQYF
d_call: .; clone_size: .; j_call: TRBJ1-5; v_call: TRBV4-1; cdr3_nt: TGCGCCAGCAGCCAAGGTACTTCGGGGAGCAATCAGCCCCAGCATTTT; cdr3_aa: CASSQGTSGSNQPQHF
d_call: TRBD1; clone_size: .; j_call: TRBJ1-6; v_call: TRBV6-5; cdr3_nt: TGTGCCGTGTCGGGACAGTTTAATTCACCCCTCCACTTT; cdr3_aa: CAVSGQFNSPLHF
d_call: .; clone_size: .; j_call: TRBJ2-3; v_call: TRBV6-4; cdr3_nt: TGTGCCAGCAACGAGGGTTATACGCAGTATTTT; cdr3_aa: CASNEGYTQYF
d_call: .; clone_size: few; j_call: TRBJ1-1; v_call: TRBV9; cdr3_nt: TGTGCCAGCGGTCTAGATAGGCCGGGGGCTGAAGCTTTCTTT; cdr3_aa: CASGLDRPGAEAFF
d_call: .; clone_size: .; j_call: TRBJ2-7; v_call: TRBV5-1; cdr3_nt: TGCGCCAGCAGCCCCAACGTTGGTGAGGAGCAGTACTTC; cdr3_aa: CASSPNVGEEQYF
d_call: .; clone_size: .; j_call: TRBJ1-4; v_call: TRBV4-3; cdr3_nt: TGCGCCAGCAGTGGAGGGGACTTGTCCGAAAAACTGTTTTTT; cdr3_aa: CASSGGDLSEKLFF
d_call: .; clone_size: once; j_call: TRBJ1-1; v_call: TRBV7-2; cdr3_nt: TGTGCCAGCAGCTCTCAGGCTAACACTGAAGCTTTCTTT; cdr3_aa: CASSSQANTEAFF
d_call: TRBD1; clone_size: .; j_call: TRBJ1-4; v_call: TRBV2; cdr3_nt: TGTGCCAGCAAAGCACAGGGGGCAGAGAATGAAAAACTGTTTTTT; cdr3_aa: CASKAQGAENEKLFF
d_call: .; clone_size: once; j_call: TRBJ1-5; v_call: TRBV4-3; cdr3_nt: TGCGCCAGCAGCCAAGAAGGGAGAGGCAATCAGCCCCAGCATTTT; cdr3_aa: CASSQEGRGNQPQHF
d_call: .; clone_size: .; j_call: TRBJ2-1; v_call: TRBV5-1; cdr3_nt: TGCGCCAGCAGCTTGGATCGGGTCTCCTACAATGAGCAGTTCTTC; cdr3_aa: CASSLDRVSYNEQFF
d_call: .; clone_size: .; j_call: TRBJ2-1; v_call: TRBV7-9; cdr3_nt: TGTGCCAGCAGCCCTAAGCCTCAGGGGCCCTTTGTCCTCTACAATGAGCAGTTCTTC; cdr3_aa: CASSPKPQGPFVLYNEQFF
d_call: TRBD2; clone_size: .; j_call: TRBJ2-5; v_call: TRBV5-1; cdr3_nt: TGCGCCAGCAGCACTACTAGCGCTGGGGAGACCCAGTACTTC; cdr3_aa: CASSTTSAGETQYF
d_call: TRBD1; clone_size: .; j_call: TRBJ1-3; v_call: TRBV6-4; cdr3_nt: TGTGCCAGCAGGGGGGACAGAAGCTCTGGAAACACCATATATTTT; cdr3_aa: CASRGDRSSGNTIYF
d_call: .; clone_size: .; j_call: TRBJ2-7; v_call: TRBV6-6; cdr3_nt: TGTGCCAGCACCGCGGACAGTTACGAGCAGTACTTC; cdr3_aa: CASTADSYEQYF
d_call: .; clone_size: few; j_call: TRBJ1-1; v_call: TRBV7-9; cdr3_nt: TGTGCCAGCAGCTTGGATACAGGGATCAACACTGAAGCTTTCTTT; cdr3_aa: CASSLDTGINTEAFF
d_call: .; clone_size: .; j_call: TRBJ2-7; v_call: TRBV9; cdr3_nt: TGTGCCAGCAGCGTAGGTAAAGGATCCTACGAGCAGTACTTC; cdr3_aa: CASSVGKGSYEQYF
d_call: .; clone_size: many; j_call: TRBJ1-1; v_call: TRBV28; cdr3_nt: TGTGCCGCTCGGGGGGGTGAAGCTTTCTTT; cdr3_aa: CAARGGEAFF
d_call: .; clone_size: .; j_call: TRBJ1-2; v_call: TRBV27; cdr3_nt: TGTGCCAGCAGTTTCCGAACCGGGGTAAACTATGGCTACACCTTC; cdr3_aa: CASSFRTGVNYGYTF
d_call: TRBD2; clone_size: .; j_call: TRBJ2-7; v_call: TRBV7-2; cdr3_nt: TGTGCCAGCAGCTTAGTAGCGGGATGGGAGGACGAGCAGTACTTC; cdr3_aa: CASSLVAGWEDEQYF
d_call: .; clone_size: .; j_call: TRBJ2-7; v_call: TRBV7-2; cdr3_nt: TGTGCCAGCAGCTTGTTCGGGCCCGGGAGCGAGCAGTACTTC; cdr3_aa: CASSLFGPGSEQYF
d_call: .; clone_size: .; j_call: TRBJ1-1; v_call: TRBV7-2; cdr3_nt: TGTGCCAGCACCCTTAGCCAGGGAGTGAACACTGAAGCTTTCTTT; cdr3_aa: CASTLSQGVNTEAFF
d_call: .; clone_size: .; j_call: TRBJ1-3; v_call: TRBV29-1; cdr3_nt: TGCAGCGTTCAACCGGGGGGTATCGGCAACACCATATATTTT; cdr3_aa: CSVQPGGIGNTIYF
d_call: .; clone_size: .; j_call: TRBJ2-2; v_call: TRBV15; cdr3_nt: TGTGCCACCAGCAGAAAGCGACCCCCCGCCGGGGAGCTGTTTTTT; cdr3_aa: CATSRKRPPAGELFF
d_call: TRBD1; clone_size: .; j_call: TRBJ1-5; v_call: TRBV18; cdr3_nt: TGTGCCAGCTCACCCCGGACAGGGGATAGCAATCAGCCCCAGCATTTT; cdr3_aa: CASSPRTGDSNQPQHF
d_call: .; clone_size: .; j_call: TRBJ2-4; v_call: TRBV6-5; cdr3_nt: TGTGCCAGCAGAACCCGGGACACCGACATTCAGTACTTC; cdr3_aa: CASRTRDTDIQYF
d_call: .; clone_size: few; j_call: TRBJ2-7; v_call: TRBV18; cdr3_nt: TGTGCCAGCTCACCACGGACGGACTCCTACGAGCAGTACTTC; cdr3_aa: CASSPRTDSYEQYF
d_call: .; clone_size: .; j_call: TRBJ1-5; v_call: TRBV23-1; cdr3_nt: TGCGCCAGCAGTCAATCGAGGGGAAGTAATCAGCCCCAGCATTTT; cdr3_aa: CASSQSRGSNQPQHF
d_call: TRBD2; clone_size: .; j_call: TRBJ2-3; v_call: TRBV7-2; cdr3_nt: TGTGCCAGCAGCTTAAGCGGGGGGCGGGGAGATACGCAGTATTTT; cdr3_aa: CASSLSGGRGDTQYF
d_call: TRBD2; clone_size: .; j_call: TRBJ2-5; v_call: TRBV6-1; cdr3_nt: TGTGCCAGCAGCCCGGGACTAGTTCGAGAGACCCAGTACTTC; cdr3_aa: CASSPGLVRETQYF
d_call: .; clone_size: .; j_call: TRBJ1-4; v_call: TRBV27; cdr3_nt: TGTGCCAGCAGTTCCGTCGTTGCGGATGAAAAACTGTTTTTT; cdr3_aa: CASSSVVADEKLFF
d_call: .; clone_size: .; j_call: TRBJ1-1; v_call: TRBV25-1; cdr3_nt: TGTGCCAGCAGATACAGGGATACTGAAGCTTTCTTT; cdr3_aa: CASRYRDTEAFF
d_call: .; clone_size: .; j_call: TRBJ2-1; v_call: TRBV6-5; cdr3_nt: TGTGCCAGCAGTTTTCGGGGGAGGAATGAGCAGTTCTTC; cdr3_aa: CASSFRGRNEQFF
d_call: TRBD2; clone_size: .; j_call: TRBJ2-5; v_call: TRBV13; cdr3_nt: TGTGCCAGCAGGAGGGCGGGAGGACGGGAGACCCAGTACTTC; cdr3_aa: CASRRAGGRETQYF
d_call: .; clone_size: .; j_call: TRBJ2-1; v_call: TRBV25-1; cdr3_nt: TGTGCCAGCAGTGAAAGGGGCCCCTCCTACAATGAGCAGTTCTTC; cdr3_aa: CASSERGPSYNEQFF
d_call: .; clone_size: .; j_call: TRBJ2-1; v_call: TRBV9; cdr3_nt: TGTGCCAGCAGCGTAGTGGACGCCGAGCAGTTCTTC; cdr3_aa: CASSVVDAEQFF
d_call: .; clone_size: .; j_call: TRBJ2-1; v_call: TRBV7-9; cdr3_nt: TGTGCCAGCAGCCCAATTTACGGGGTAACAGGGGGGGCCTACAATGAGCAGTTCTTC; cdr3_aa: CASSPIYGVTGGAYNEQFF
d_call: .; clone_size: .; j_call: TRBJ1-5; v_call: TRBV28; cdr3_nt: TGTGCCAGCAGTTCCCATCGGGGGGGGTTCAATCAGCCCCAGCATTTT; cdr3_aa: CASSSHRGGFNQPQHF
d_call: TRBD2; clone_size: .; j_call: TRBJ2-7; v_call: TRBV18; cdr3_nt: TGTGCCAGCTCACCGACCCTAGCGGGGGCATCTTACGAGCAGTACTTC; cdr3_aa: CASSPTLAGASYEQYF
d_call: TRBD1; clone_size: .; j_call: TRBJ2-5; v_call: TRBV7-9; cdr3_nt: TGTGCCAGCAGCTTCCCAAGACAGGGGGACCAAGAGACCCAGTACTTC; cdr3_aa: CASSFPRQGDQETQYF
d_call: TRBD1; clone_size: .; j_call: TRBJ2-7; v_call: TRBV28; cdr3_nt: TGTGCCAGCATTACGGGACAGGGTACTTCCGAGCAGTACTTC; cdr3_aa: CASITGQGTSEQYF
d_call: TRBD1; clone_size: .; j_call: TRBJ1-4; v_call: TRBV6-1; cdr3_nt: TGTGCCAGCAGCAGGGACAGGGCGAATGAAAAACTGTTTTTT; cdr3_aa: CASSRDRANEKLFF
d_call: .; clone_size: .; j_call: TRBJ1-3; v_call: TRBV4-3; cdr3_nt: TGCGCCAGCAGCCGAACCACAGGGAGCTCTGGAAACACCATATATTTT; cdr3_aa: CASSRTTGSSGNTIYF
d_call: TRBD1; clone_size: .; j_call: TRBJ2-1; v_call: TRBV20-1; cdr3_nt: TGCAGTTCGACAGGGGACGTTGAGCAGTTCTTC; cdr3_aa: CSSTGDVEQFF
d_call: .; clone_size: .; j_call: TRBJ2-7; v_call: TRBV27; cdr3_nt: TGTGCCAGCAGACCCCCAACATCCCCCCATACCCCATGGGAGTACTTC; cdr3_aa: CASRPPTSPHTPWEYF
d_call: TRBD1; clone_size: few; j_call: TRBJ2-7; v_call: TRBV4-1; cdr3_nt: TGCGCCAGCAGCCAAGATGACGGACAGGGGAGGGAGCAGTACTTC; cdr3_aa: CASSQDDGQGREQYF
d_call: .; clone_size: .; j_call: TRBJ1-2; v_call: TRBV2; cdr3_nt: TGTGCCAGCAGGGTGGGGGGGAACTATGGCTACACCTTC; cdr3_aa: CASRVGGNYGYTF
d_call: .; clone_size: few; j_call: TRBJ1-1; v_call: TRBV14; cdr3_nt: TGTGCCAGCAGTCCTAGACTGGCCTCGAACACTGAAGCTTTCTTT; cdr3_aa: CASSPRLASNTEAFF
d_call: .; clone_size: .; j_call: TRBJ1-1; v_call: TRBV5-1; cdr3_nt: TGCGCCAGCGGAAATCAGGGGAACACTGAAGCTTTCTTT; cdr3_aa: CASGNQGNTEAFF
d_call: TRBD2; clone_size: .; j_call: TRBJ2-7; v_call: TRBV4-3; cdr3_nt: TGCGCCAGCAGCCAACGTACTAGCGGGAGTGGTTCGGGTGAGCAGTACTTC; cdr3_aa: CASSQRTSGSGSGEQYF
d_call: .; clone_size: .; j_call: TRBJ2-3; v_call: TRBV7-9; cdr3_nt: TGTGCCAGCAGCTACTTTCGCGGGGAGTCTACCACAGATACGCAGTATTTT; cdr3_aa: CASSYFRGESTTDTQYF